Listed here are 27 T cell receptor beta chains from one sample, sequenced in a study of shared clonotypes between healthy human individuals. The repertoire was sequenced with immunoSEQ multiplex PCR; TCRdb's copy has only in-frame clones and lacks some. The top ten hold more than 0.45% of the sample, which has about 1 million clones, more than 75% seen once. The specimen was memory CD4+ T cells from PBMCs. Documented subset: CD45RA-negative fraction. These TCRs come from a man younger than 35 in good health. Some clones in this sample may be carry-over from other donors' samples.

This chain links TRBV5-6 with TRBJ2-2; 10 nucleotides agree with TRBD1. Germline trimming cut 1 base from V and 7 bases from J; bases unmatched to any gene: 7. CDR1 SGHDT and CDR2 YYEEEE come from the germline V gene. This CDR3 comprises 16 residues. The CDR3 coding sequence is TGTGCCAGCAGCTTGAGGGACAGGGGTTACGTCGGGGAGCTGTTTTTT. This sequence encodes CASSLRDRGYVGELFF.

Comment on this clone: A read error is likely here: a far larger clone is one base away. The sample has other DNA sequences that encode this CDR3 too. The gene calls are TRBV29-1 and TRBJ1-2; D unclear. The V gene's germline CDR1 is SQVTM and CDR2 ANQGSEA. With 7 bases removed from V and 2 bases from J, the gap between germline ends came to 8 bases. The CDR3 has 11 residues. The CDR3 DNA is TGCAGCGAGTCGTCAAACTATGGCTACACCTTC. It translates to CSESSNYGYTF. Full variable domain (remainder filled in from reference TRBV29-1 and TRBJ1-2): SAVISQKPSRDICQRGTSLTIQCQVDSQVTMMFWYRQQPGQSLTLIATANQGSEATYESGFVIDKFPISRPNLTFSTLTVSNMSPEDSSIYLCSESSNYGYTFGSGTRLTVV.

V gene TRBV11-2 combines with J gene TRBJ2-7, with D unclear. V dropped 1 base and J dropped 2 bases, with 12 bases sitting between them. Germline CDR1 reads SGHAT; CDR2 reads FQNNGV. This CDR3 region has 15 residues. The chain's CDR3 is CASSLGISLPYEQYF. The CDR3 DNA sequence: TGTGCCAGCAGCTTAGGTATTAGTCTCCCCTACGAGCAGTACTTC.

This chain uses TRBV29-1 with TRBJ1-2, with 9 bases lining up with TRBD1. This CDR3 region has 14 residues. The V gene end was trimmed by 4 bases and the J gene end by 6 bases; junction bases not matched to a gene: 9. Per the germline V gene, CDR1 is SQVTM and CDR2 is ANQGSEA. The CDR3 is CSVGRDRAGNGYTF. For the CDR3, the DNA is TGCAGCGTTGGAAGGGACAGGGCGGGAAATGGCTACACCTTC. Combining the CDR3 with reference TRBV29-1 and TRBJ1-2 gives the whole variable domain SAVISQKPSRDICQRGTSLTIQCQVDSQVTMMFWYRQQPGQSLTLIATANQGSEATYESGFVIDKFPISRPNLTFSTLTVSNMSPEDSSIYLCSVGRDRAGNGYTFGSGTRLTVV.

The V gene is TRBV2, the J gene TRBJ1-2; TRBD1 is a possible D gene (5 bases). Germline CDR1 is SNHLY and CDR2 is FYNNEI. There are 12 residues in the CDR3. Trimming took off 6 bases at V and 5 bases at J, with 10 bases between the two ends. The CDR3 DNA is TGTGCCAGCAGCTCGACAGCTTATGGCTACACCTTC. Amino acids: CASSSTAYGYTF.

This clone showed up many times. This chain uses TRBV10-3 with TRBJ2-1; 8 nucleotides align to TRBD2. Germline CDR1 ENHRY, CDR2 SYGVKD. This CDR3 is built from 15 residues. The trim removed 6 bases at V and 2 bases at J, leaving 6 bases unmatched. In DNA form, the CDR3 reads TGTGCCATCAGCGGGGGGGCAGGGGCCTACAATGAGCAGTTCTTC. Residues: CAISGGAGAYNEQFF.

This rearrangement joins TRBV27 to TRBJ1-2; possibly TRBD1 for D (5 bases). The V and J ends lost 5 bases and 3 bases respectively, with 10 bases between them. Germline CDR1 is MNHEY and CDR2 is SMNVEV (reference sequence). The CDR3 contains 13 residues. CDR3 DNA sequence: TGTGCCAGCAGTACCTCGACAGACTATGGCTACACCTTC. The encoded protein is CASSTSTDYGYTF.

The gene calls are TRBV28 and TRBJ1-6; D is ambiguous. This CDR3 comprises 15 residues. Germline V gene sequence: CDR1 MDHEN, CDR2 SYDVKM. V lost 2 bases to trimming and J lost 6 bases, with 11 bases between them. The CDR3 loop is CASSLIGGINSPLHF. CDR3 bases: TGTGCCAGCAGTTTAATAGGCGGCATTAATTCACCCCTCCACTTT.

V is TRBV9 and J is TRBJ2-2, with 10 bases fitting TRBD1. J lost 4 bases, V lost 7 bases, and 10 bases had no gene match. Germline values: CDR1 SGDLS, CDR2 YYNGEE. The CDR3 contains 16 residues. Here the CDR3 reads CASGSGGQGRTGELFF. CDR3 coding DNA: TGTGCCAGCGGCTCAGGGGGACAGGGGCGCACCGGGGAGCTGTTTTTT.

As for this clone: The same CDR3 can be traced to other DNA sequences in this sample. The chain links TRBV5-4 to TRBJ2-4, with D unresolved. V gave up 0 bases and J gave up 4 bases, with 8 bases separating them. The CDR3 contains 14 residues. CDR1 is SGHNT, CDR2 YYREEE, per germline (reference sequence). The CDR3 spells CASSLGGLKNIQYF. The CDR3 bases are TGTGCCAGCAGCTTGGGTGGGTTAAAAAACATTCAGTACTTC.

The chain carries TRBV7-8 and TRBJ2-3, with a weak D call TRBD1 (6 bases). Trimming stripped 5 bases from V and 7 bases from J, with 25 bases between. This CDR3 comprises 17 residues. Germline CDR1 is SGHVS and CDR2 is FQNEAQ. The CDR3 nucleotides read TGTGCCAGCAGCCTCCCATGGACAGTCCTCTCCTCTTATACGCAGTATTTT. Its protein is CASSLPWTVLSSYTQYF.

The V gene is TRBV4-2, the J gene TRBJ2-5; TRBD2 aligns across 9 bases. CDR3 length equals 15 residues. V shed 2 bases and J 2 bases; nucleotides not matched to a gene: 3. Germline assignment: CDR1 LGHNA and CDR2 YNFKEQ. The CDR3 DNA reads TGTGCCAGCAGCCAACAGCGGGGGGATCAAGAGACCCAGTACTTC. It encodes CASSQQRGDQETQYF.

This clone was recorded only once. The CDR3 DNA follows: TGTGCCAGCAGCAACCAGGCAGGGGGTTCTGGAAACACCATATATTTT. It specifies CASSNQAGGSGNTIYF. V and J are TRBV7-9 and TRBJ1-3; TRBD1 aligns across 7 bases. The J segment lost 1 base and the V segment lost 5 bases, leaving 8 bases of the junction unmatched. Germline V gene data show CDR1 as SEHNR and CDR2 as FQNEAQ (reference sequence). This CDR3 region has 16 residues.

CDR3 protein: CASSEGLGSGEQFF. CDR3 sequence (DNA): TGTGCCAGCAGTGAGGGACTAGGGTCGGGTGAGCAGTTCTTC. The chain employs TRBV6-1 and TRBJ2-1; 8 nucleotides match TRBD2. The CDR3 is made up of 14 amino acids. V dropped 3 bases and J dropped 9; count of bases not matched to a gene: 7. The germline gives CDR1 MNHNS, CDR2 SASEGT.

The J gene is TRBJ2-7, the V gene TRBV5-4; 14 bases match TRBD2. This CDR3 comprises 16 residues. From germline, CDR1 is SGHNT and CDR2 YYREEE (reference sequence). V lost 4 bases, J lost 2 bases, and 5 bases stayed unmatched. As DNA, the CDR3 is TGTGCCAGCAGCCCCGGGACTAGCGGGAGCGCCTACGAGCAGTACTTC. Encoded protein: CASSPGTSGSAYEQYF.

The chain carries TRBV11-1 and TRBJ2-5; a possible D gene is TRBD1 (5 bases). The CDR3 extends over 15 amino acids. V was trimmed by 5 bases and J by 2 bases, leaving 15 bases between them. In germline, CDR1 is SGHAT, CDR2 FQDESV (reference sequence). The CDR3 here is CASSPSGAVQETQYF. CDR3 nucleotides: TGTGCCAGCAGCCCAAGTGGGGCGGTACAAGAGACCCAGTACTTC.

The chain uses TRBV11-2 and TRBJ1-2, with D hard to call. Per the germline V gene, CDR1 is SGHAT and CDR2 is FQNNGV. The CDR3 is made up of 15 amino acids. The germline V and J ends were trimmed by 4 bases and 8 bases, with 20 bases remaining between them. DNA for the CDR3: TGTGCCAGCAGCTCCGCGGGCAGAGGCATAGGGGGCTACACCTTC. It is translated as CASSSAGRGIGGYTF.

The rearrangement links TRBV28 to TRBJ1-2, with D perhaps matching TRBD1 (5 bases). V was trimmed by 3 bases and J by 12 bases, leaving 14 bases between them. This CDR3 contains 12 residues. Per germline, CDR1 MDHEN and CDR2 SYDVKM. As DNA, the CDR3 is TGTGCCAGCAGTTTCGAGTGGGGCCGGGACACCTTC. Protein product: CASSFEWGRDTF.

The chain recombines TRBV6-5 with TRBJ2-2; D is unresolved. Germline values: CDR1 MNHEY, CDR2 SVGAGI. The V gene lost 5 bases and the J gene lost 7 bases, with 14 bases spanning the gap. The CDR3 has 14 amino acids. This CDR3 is CASSPRVTGGELFF. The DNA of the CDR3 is TGTGCCAGCAGTCCACGTGTCACGGGCGGGGAGCTGTTTTTT.

The CDR3 sequence: CAVQGPTGPQHF. CDR3 DNA sequence: TGTGCCGTACAGGGGCCTACGGGGCCCCAGCATTTT. The chain carries TRBV28 and TRBJ1-5, with 7 nucleotides matching TRBD1. The germline V gene has CDR1 MDHEN and CDR2 SYDVKM. This CDR3 spans 12 amino acids. V gave up 11 bases and J gave up 9 bases; unmatched junction bases: 10.

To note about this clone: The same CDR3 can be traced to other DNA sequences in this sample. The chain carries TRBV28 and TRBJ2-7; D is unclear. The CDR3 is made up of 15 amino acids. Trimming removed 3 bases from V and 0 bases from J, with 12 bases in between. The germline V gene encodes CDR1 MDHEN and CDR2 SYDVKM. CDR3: CASSFGQASSYEQYF. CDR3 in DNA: TGTGCCAGCAGTTTTGGGCAGGCCAGCTCCTACGAGCAGTACTTC.

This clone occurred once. Here the CDR3 reads CASSFGGSPDTQYF. As DNA, the CDR3 is TGTGCCAGCAGTTTCGGCGGGAGCCCAGATACGCAGTATTTT. The chain employs TRBV27 and TRBJ2-3; 7 bases are shared with TRBD2. Germline CDR1 is MNHEY and CDR2 is SMNVEV (reference sequence). The length of the CDR3 is 14 residues. V was pared by 3 bases and J by 4 bases, with 4 bases of the junction left unmatched.

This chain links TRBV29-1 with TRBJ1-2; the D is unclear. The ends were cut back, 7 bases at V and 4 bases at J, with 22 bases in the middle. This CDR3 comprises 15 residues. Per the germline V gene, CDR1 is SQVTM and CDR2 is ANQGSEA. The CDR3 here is CSGGYRGTPIYGYTF. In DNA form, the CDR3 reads TGCAGCGGAGGGTATCGGGGAACACCAATCTATGGCTACACCTTC.

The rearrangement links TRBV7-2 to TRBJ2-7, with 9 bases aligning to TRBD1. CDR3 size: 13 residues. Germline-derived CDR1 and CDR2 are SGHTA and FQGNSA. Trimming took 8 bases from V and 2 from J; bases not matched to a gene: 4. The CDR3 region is CASGDRVPYEQYF. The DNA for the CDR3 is TGTGCCAGCGGGGACAGGGTCCCCTACGAGCAGTACTTC.

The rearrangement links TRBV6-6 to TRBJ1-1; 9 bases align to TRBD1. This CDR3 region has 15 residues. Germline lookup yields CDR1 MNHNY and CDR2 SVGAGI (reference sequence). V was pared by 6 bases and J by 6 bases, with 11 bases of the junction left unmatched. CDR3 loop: CASRLTGQGAAEAFF. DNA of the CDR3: TGTGCCAGCAGGTTAACGGGACAGGGTGCGGCTGAAGCTTTCTTT.

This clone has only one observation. The CDR3 spells CASSTQGHNEQFF. CDR3 coding DNA: TGCGCCAGCAGCACACAGGGGCACAATGAGCAGTTCTTC. The chain is built from TRBV5-1 and TRBJ2-1; TRBD1 aligns across 7 bases. V shed 4 bases, J shed 5 bases, and the junction held 3 bases outside the gene matches. The germline V gene encodes CDR1 SGHRS and CDR2 YFSETQ. CDR3 length: 13 residues. Using reference TRBV5-1 and TRBJ2-1 for the parts outside the CDR3, the full variable domain is KAGVTQTPRYLIKTRGQQVTLSCSPISGHRSVSWYQQTPGQGLQFLFEYFSETQRNKGNFPGRFSGRQFSNSRSEMNVSTLELGDSALYLCASSTQGHNEQFFGPGTRLTVL.

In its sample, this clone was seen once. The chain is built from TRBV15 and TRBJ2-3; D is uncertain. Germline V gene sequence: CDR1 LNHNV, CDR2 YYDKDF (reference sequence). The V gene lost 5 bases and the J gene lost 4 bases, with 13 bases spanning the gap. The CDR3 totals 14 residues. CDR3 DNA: TGTGCCACCAGCCCCACCTACGGGCCAGATACGCAGTATTTT. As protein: CATSPTYGPDTQYF. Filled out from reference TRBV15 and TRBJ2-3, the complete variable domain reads DAMVIQNPRYQVTQFGKPVTLSCSQTLNHNVMYWYQQKSSQAPKLLFHYYDKDFNNEADTPDNFQSRRPNTSFCFLDIRSPGLGDTAMYLCATSPTYGPDTQYFGPGTRLTVL.